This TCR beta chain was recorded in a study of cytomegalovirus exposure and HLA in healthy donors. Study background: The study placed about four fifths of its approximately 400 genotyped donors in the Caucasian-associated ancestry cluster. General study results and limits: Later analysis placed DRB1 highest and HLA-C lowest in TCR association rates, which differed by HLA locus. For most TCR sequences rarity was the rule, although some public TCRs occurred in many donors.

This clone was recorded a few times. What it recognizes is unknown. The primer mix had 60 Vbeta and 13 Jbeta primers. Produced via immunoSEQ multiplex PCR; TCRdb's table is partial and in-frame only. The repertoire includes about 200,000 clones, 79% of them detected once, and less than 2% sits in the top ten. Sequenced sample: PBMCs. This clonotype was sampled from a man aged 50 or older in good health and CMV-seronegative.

The CDR3 nucleotides read TGTGCCAGCAGCTTGTTCGGCCAGGGGCAATCACCCCTCCACTTT. Translating it yields CASSLFGQGQSPLHF. The rearrangement links TRBV5-4 to TRBJ1-6, with D possibly being TRBD1 (6 bases). The CDR3 is 15 amino acids. Looked up from germline, CDR1 is SGHNT and CDR2 is YYREEE (reference sequence). The germline V and J ends were trimmed by 1 base and 10 bases, with 15 bases remaining between them.